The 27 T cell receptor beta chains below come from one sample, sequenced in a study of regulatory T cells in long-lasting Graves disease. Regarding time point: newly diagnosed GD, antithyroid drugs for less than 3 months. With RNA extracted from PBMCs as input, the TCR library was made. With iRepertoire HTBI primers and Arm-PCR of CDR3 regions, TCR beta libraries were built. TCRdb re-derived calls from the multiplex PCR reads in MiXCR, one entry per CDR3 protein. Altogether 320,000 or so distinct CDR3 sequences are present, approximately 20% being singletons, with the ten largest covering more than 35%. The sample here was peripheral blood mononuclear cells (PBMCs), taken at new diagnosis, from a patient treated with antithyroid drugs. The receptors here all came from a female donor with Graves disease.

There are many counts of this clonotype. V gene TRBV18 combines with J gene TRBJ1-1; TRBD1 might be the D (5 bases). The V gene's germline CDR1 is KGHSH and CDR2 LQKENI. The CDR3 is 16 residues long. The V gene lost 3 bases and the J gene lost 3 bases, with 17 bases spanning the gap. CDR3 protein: CASSPIRGTADTEAFF. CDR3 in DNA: TGTGCCAGCTCACCCATCCGGGGGACCGCGGACACTGAAGCTTTCTTT.

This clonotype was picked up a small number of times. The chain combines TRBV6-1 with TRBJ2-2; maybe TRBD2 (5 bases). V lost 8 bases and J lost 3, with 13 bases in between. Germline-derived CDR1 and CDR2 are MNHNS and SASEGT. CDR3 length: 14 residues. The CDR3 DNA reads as TGTGCCAGCCTCCGGGGTCGCGACACCGGGGAGCTGTTTTTT. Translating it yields CASLRGRDTGELFF.

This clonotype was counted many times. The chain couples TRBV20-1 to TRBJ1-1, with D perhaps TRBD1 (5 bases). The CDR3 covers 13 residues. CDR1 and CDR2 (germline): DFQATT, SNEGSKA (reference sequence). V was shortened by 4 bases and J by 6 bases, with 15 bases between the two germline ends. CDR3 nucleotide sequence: TGCAGTGCTAACGAAGCGTTCAGGGCTGAAGCTTTCTTT. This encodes CSANEAFRAEAFF.

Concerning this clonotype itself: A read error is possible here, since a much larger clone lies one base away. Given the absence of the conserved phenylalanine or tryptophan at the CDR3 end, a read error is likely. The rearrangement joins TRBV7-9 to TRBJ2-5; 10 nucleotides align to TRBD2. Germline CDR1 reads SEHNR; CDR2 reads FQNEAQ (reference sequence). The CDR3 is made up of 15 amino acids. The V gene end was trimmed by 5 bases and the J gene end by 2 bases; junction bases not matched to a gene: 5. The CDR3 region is CASSGGTSVQETQYL. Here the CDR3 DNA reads TGTGCCAGCAGCGGTGGGACTAGCGTTCAAGAGACCCAGTACCTC.

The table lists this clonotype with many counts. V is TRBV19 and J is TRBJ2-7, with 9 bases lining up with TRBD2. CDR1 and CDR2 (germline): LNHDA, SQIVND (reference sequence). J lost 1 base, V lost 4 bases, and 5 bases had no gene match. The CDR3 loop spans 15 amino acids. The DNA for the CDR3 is TGTGCCAGTAGTACAGGACTAGCGAATTCCTACGAGCAGTACTTC. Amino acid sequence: CASSTGLANSYEQYF.

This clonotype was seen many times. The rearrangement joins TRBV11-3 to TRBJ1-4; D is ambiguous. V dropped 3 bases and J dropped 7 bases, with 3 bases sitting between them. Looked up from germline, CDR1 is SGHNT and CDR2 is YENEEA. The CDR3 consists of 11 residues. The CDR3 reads CASSLGEKLFF. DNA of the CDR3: TGTGCCAGCAGCTTGGGTGAAAAACTGTTTTTT.

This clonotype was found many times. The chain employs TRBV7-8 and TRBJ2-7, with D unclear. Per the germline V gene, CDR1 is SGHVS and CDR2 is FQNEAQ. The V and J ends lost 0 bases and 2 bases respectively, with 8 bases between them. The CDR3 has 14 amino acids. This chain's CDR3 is CASSLASPTYEQYF. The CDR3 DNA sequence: TGTGCCAGCAGCTTAGCGTCCCCTACCTACGAGCAGTACTTC.

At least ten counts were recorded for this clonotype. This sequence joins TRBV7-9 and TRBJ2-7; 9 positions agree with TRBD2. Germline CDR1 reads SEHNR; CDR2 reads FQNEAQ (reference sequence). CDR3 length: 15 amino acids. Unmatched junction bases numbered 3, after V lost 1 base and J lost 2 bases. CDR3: CASSLGSGSAYEQYF. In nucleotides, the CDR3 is TGTGCCAGCAGCTTAGGTAGCGGGAGCGCCTACGAGCAGTACTTC.

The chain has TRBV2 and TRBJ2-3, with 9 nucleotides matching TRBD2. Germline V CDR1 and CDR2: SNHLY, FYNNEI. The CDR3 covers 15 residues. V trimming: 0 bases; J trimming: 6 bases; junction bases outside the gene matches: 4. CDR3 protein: CASSEAAGGFDTQYF. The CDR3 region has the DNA TGTGCCAGCAGTGAAGCGGCGGGAGGGTTCGATACGCAGTATTTT.

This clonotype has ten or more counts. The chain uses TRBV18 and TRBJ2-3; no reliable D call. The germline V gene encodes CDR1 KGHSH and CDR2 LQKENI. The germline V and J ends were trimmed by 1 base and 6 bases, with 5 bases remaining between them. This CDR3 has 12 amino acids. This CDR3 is CASSPRLDTQYF. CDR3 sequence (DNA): TGTGCCAGCTCACCACGATTGGATACGCAGTATTTT. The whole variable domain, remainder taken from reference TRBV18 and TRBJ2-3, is NAGVMQNPRHLVRRRGQEARLRCSPMKGHSHVYWYRQLPEEGLKFMVYLQKENIIDESGMPKERFSAEFPKEGPSILRIQQVVRGDSAAYFCASSPRLDTQYFGPGTRLTVL.

CDR3 loop: CASSFDRPAGSRNEQFF. The CDR3 region has the DNA TGTGCCAGCAGTTTCGACCGGCCAGCGGGATCTCGGAATGAGCAGTTCTTC. The V and J genes are TRBV12-3 or TRBV12-4 and TRBJ2-5; 7 positions agree with TRBD2. The closer fit of TRBJ2-1 to the DNA end suggests the J call may be wrong. CDR3 size: 17 residues.

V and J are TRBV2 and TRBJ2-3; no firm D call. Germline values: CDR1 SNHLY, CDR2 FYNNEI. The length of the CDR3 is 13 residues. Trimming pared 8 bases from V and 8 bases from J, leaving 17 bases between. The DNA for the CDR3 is TGTGCCAGCGGGGATATCGGCACGGGTACGCAGTATTTT. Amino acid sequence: CASGDIGTGTQYF.

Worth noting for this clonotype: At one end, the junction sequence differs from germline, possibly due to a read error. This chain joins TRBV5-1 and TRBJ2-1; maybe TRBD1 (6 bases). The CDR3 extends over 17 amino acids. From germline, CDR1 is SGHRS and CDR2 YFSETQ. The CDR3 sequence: CANSLLTGTSSYNEQFF. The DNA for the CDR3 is TGTGCCAACAGCCTCCTGACAGGTACAAGCTCCTACAATGAGCAGTTCTTC.

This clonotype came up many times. The CDR3 nucleotides are TGTGCCAGCAGCTTAAGAGCTAGCGGAACAGATACGCAGTATTTT. Amino acids: CASSLRASGTDTQYF. This chain joins TRBV11-3 and TRBJ2-3; 7 nucleotides match TRBD2. The CDR3 totals 15 residues. Germline loops: CDR1 SGHNT, CDR2 YENEEA. V shed 2 bases and J 3 bases; nucleotides not matched to a gene: 5.

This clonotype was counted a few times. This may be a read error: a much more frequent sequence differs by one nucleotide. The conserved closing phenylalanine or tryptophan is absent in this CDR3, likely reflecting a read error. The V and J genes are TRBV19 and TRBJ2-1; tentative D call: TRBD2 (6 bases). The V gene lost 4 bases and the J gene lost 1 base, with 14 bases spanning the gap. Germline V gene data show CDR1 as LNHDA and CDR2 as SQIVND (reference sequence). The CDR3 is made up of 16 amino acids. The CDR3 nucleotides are TGTGCCAGTAGTAGTTTACGGGGGAAATCCTACAATGAGCAGTTCTCC. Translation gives CASSSLRGKSYNEQFS.

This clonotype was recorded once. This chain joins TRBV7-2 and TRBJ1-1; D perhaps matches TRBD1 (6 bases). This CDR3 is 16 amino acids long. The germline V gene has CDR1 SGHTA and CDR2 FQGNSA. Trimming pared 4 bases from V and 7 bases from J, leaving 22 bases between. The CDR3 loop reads CASSSRGPPRGDEAFF. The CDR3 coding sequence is TGTGCCAGCAGCTCCCGGGGGCCTCCTCGGGGCGATGAAGCTTTCTTT.

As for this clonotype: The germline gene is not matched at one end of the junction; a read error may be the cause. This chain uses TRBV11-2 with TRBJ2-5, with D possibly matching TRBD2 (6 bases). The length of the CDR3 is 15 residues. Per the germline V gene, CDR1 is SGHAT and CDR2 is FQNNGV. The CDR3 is CASSAWGVLQEAQYF. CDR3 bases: TGTGCCAGCAGCGCGTGGGGGGTCCTGCAAGAGGCCCAGTACTTC.

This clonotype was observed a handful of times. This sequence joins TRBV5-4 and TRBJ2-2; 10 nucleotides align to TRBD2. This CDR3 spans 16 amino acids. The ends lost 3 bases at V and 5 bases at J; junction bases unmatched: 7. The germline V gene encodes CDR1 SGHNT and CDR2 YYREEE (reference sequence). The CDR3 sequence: CASSSSGRAWTGELFF. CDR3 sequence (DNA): TGTGCCAGCAGCTCCAGCGGGAGGGCCTGGACCGGGGAGCTGTTTTTT.

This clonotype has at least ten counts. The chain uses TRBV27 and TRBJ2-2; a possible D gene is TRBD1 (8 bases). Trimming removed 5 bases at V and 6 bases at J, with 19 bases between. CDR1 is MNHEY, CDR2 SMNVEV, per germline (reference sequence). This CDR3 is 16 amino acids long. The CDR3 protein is CASSPITGGVAGELFF. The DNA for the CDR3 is TGTGCCAGCAGTCCGATAACAGGGGGGGTGGCCGGGGAGCTGTTTTTT.

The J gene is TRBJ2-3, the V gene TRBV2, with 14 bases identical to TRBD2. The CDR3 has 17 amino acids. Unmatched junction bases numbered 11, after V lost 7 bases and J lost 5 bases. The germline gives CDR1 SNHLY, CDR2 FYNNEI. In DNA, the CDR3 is TGTGCCAGCAAAGTGGGACTAGCGGGAGTCCCCCAAGATACGCAGTATTTT. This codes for CASKVGLAGVPQDTQYF.

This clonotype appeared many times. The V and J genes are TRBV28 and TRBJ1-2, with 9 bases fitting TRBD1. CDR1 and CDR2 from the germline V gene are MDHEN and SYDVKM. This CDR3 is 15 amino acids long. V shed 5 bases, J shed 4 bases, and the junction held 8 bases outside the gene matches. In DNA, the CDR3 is TGTGCCAGCAGTCAAAGCGGACAGGGGTTCTATGGCTACACCTTC. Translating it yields CASSQSGQGFYGYTF.

This CDR3 reads CASSLGVKYEQYF. The CDR3 nucleotides read TGTGCCAGCAGCTTAGGTGTCAAATACGAGCAGTACTTC. The genes are TRBV11-3 and TRBJ2-7, with D uncertain. The CDR3 is 13 residues long. CDR1 and CDR2 from the germline V gene are SGHNT and YENEEA. V lost 1 base, J lost 4 bases, and 8 bases lay in between.

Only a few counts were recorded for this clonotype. CDR3 bases: TGCAGCGTTGAAGGTGGACAGGTTTACACAGATACGCAGTATTTT. Its protein product is CSVEGGQVYTDTQYF. The genes are TRBV29-1 and TRBJ2-3; 7 bases are a match to TRBD1. Germline CDR1 reads SQVTM; CDR2 reads ANQGSEA. CDR3 length: 15 residues. The V and J ends lost 1 base and 2 bases, in that order; junction bases with no gene match: 6.

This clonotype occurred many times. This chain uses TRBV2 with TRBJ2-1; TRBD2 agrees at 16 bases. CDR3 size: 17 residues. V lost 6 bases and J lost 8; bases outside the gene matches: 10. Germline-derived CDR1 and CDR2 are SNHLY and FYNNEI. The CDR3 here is CASSLPGTSGRVYEQFF. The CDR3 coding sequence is TGTGCCAGCAGCCTTCCCGGGACTAGCGGGAGGGTCTATGAGCAGTTCTTC.

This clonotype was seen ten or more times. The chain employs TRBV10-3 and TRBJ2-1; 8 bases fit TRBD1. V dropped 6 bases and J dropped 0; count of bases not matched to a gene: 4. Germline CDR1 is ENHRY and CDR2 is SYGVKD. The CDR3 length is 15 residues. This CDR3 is CAISQTGDSYNEQFF. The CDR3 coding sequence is TGTGCCATCAGCCAGACAGGGGACTCCTACAATGAGCAGTTCTTC.

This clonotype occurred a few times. The CDR3 loop is CASSLFRSNTEAFF. Written as DNA, the CDR3 is TGTGCCAGCAGCTTATTCCGCAGCAACACTGAAGCTTTCTTT. The V gene is TRBV7-9, the J gene TRBJ1-1; no clear D. Trimming cost V 2 bases and J 2 bases, with 9 bases left between them. The CDR3 runs to 14 residues. Germline V gene lookup returns CDR1 SEHNR and CDR2 FQNEAQ (reference sequence).

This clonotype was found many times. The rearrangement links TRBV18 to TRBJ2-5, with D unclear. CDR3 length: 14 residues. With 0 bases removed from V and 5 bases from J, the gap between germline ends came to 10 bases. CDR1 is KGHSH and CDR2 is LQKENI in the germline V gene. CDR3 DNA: TGTGCCAGCTCACCACCGGATATGGGCGAGACCCAGTACTTC. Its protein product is CASSPPDMGETQYF.